The 2 T cell receptor beta chains presented below share a single source sample, sequenced in a study of cytomegalovirus exposure and HLA in healthy donors. 60 Vbeta and 13 Jbeta primers were used in PCR. The method was immunoSEQ multiplex PCR; TCRdb's version includes in-frame clones alone and lacks a portion of them. Of about 120,000 clones listed, about three quarters were seen once; the top ten hold more than 3%. The specimen was PBMCs. These receptors came from a man aged 25-45 years in good health and CMV-seronegative.

The V and J genes are TRBV5-1 and TRBJ2-7, with a possible D match to TRBD2 (6 bases). CDR1 is SGHRS and CDR2 is YFSETQ in the germline V gene. CDR3 size: 15 residues. Between the trimmed V and J ends, which lost 1 base and 2 bases, there was a span of 13 bases. CDR3 DNA sequence: TGCGCCAGCAGCTTGACCGGGACTGCCGCCTACGAGCAGTACTTC. Its protein is CASSLTGTAAYEQYF.

This clone was recorded once. Written as DNA, the CDR3 is TGTGCCAGCAGACACAACTATGGCTACACCTTC. Translating it yields CASRHNYGYTF. V and J are TRBV2 and TRBJ1-2; D is undetermined. Trimming took off 6 bases at V and 2 bases at J, with 4 bases between the two ends. The germline V gene has CDR1 SNHLY and CDR2 FYNNEI. CDR3 size: 11 residues.